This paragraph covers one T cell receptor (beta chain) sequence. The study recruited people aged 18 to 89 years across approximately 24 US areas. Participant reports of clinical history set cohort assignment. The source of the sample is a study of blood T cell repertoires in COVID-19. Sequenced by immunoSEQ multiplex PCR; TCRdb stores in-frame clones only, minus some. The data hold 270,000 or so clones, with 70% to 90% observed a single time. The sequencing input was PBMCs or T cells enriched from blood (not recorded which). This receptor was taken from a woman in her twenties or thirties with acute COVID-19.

CDR3 region: CASGQGNYGYTF. The CDR3 DNA sequence: TGTGCCAGCGGACAGGGGAACTATGGCTACACCTTC. The chain combines TRBV12-3 or TRBV12-4 with TRBJ1-2; the match to TRBD1 covers 9 bases. The trim removed 8 bases at V and 2 bases at J, leaving 0 bases unmatched. The CDR3 is made up of 12 amino acids.